The subject of this entry is one T cell receptor beta chain. The sample is drawn from a study of PD-1 blockade in classical Hodgkin lymphoma. TCRdb keeps only in-frame clones here, not all; method: immunoSEQ multiplex PCR. The table records tens of thousands of clones, about 91% of them present only once. Exposure to brentuximab vedotin varied, and each patient had relapsed following autologous stem cell transplantation. Per germline, CDR1 SNHLY and CDR2 FYNNEI. CDR3 size: 15 residues. Trimming cost V 6 bases and J 2 bases, with 15 bases left between them. Source: peripheral blood mononuclear cells (PBMCs), taken before the second cycle of nivolumab. The J gene is TRBJ2-3, the V gene TRBV2, with D tentatively TRBD2 (7 bases). The TCR comes from a human donor with classical Hodgkin lymphoma. CDR3 amino acids: CASSTRGGNTDTQYF. CDR3 DNA sequence: TGTGCCAGCAGCACGCGCGGGGGCAACACAGATACGCAGTATTTT.